Listed below are T cell receptor beta chains from one sample, sequenced in a study of shared clonotypes between healthy human individuals. Method: immunoSEQ multiplex PCR; TCRdb's copy keeps in-frame clones and lacks some. The table records about 2 million clones, approximately 94% of them present only once. The sample comprised naive CD8+ T cells sorted from blood. Every receptor here comes from a man aged 18 to 35 in good health. CDR3s include the opening cysteine and the closing phenylalanine or tryptophan. D genes are given only for firm matches. Only part of the rows carry a size: once, few, many, or a class if the clone is expanded.

16	.	.	TRBV7-9	TRBJ1-4	CASSPNPGDGPRELFF	TGTGCCAGCAGCCCAAACCCCGGGGACGGCCCCCGGGAACTGTTTTTT
14	.	.	TRBV6-5	TRBJ1-1	CASSYSREGTEAFF	TGTGCCAGCAGTTACTCCAGGGAGGGCACTGAAGCTTTCTTT
16	TRBD1	.	TRBV7-9	TRBJ2-1	CASSLGAGGNHNEQFF	TGTGCCAGCAGCTTAGGAGCAGGGGGCAATCACAATGAGCAGTTCTTC
15	.	.	TRBV5-1	TRBJ2-7	CASSLDVWQGYEQYF	TGCGCCAGCAGCTTGGATGTGTGGCAGGGCTACGAGCAGTACTTC
13	.	.	TRBV27	TRBJ1-1	CASSSLRASEAFF	TGTGCCAGCAGTTCGCTGAGGGCTAGTGAAGCTTTCTTT
15	.	.	TRBV7-9	TRBJ1-3	CASSRTREGGNTIYF	TGTGCCAGCAGCCGGACGCGCGAAGGAGGAAACACCATATATTTT
14	TRBD1	.	TRBV29-1	TRBJ1-4	CSVAGQGSNEKLFF	TGCAGCGTAGCTGGACAGGGAAGTAATGAAAAACTGTTTTTT
13	.	.	TRBV30	TRBJ2-5	CAWSPSNPEAQYF	TGTGCCTGGTCTCCGTCTAATCCTGAGGCCCAGTACTTC
15	.	.	TRBV4-1	TRBJ2-2	CASSHSQGNTGELFF	TGCGCCAGCAGCCACTCCCAGGGGAACACCGGGGAGCTGTTTTTT
15	.	.	TRBV6-5	TRBJ1-1	CASSYREGTNTEAFF	TGTGCCAGCAGTTACAGGGAGGGGACGAACACTGAAGCTTTCTTT
14	.	.	TRBV27	TRBJ2-7	CASSLGLGSYEQYF	TGTGCCAGCAGTTTAGGGCTCGGATCTTACGAGCAGTACTTC
12	TRBD1	.	TRBV29-1	TRBJ2-7	CSVEGQGYEQYF	TGCAGCGTTGAGGGACAGGGCTACGAGCAGTACTTC
21	.	.	TRBV6-1	TRBJ1-5	CASSEIVGGPWNLSGNQPQHF	TGTGCCAGCAGTGAAATAGTCGGCGGCCCTTGGAATTTATCGGGCAATCAGCCCCAGCATTTT
14	.	.	TRBV6-5	TRBJ2-7	CASSYSGHSYEQYF	TGTGCCAGCAGTTACTCGGGACACTCCTACGAGCAGTACTTC
15	.	.	TRBV27	TRBJ1-6	CASSSRWPYNSPLHF	TGTGCCAGCAGTTCCCGATGGCCCTATAATTCACCCCTCCACTTT
15	TRBD2	.	TRBV11-2	TRBJ2-3	CASSPSGGAVDTQYF	TGTGCCAGCAGCCCCAGCGGGGGGGCCGTCGATACGCAGTATTTT
15	TRBD1	.	TRBV4-1	TRBJ2-5	CASSPTGGSRETQYF	TGCGCCAGCAGCCCGACAGGGGGCTCTCGGGAGACCCAGTACTTC
13	.	.	TRBV5-4	TRBJ2-3	CASSPSATDTQYF	TGTGCCAGCAGCCCTTCGGCCACAGATACGCAGTATTTT
13	.	.	TRBV2	TRBJ2-7	CASSPAATYEQYF	TGTGCCAGCAGTCCGGCGGCCACCTACGAGCAGTACTTC
15	.	.	TRBV7-9	TRBJ2-1	CASSFGMGSYNEQFF	TGTGCCAGCAGCTTTGGGATGGGTTCCTACAATGAGCAGTTCTTC
13	.	.	TRBV6-1	TRBJ1-1	CASSSDMNTEAFF	TGTGCCAGCAGTTCCGACATGAACACTGAAGCTTTCTTT
11	.	.	TRBV10-2	TRBJ2-2	CASRDAGELFF	TGCGCCAGCAGGGACGCCGGGGAGCTGTTTTTT
13	.	once	TRBV10-3	TRBJ2-2	CAISDILTGELFF	TGTGCCATCAGTGATATCCTCACCGGGGAGCTGTTTTTT
16	TRBD2	.	TRBV13	TRBJ2-1	CASSLVSGGYYNEQFF	TGTGCCAGCAGCTTAGTGTCGGGAGGGTACTACAATGAGCAGTTCTTC
18	TRBD1	.	TRBV5-1	TRBJ2-7	CASSLEASAGQGLHEQYF	TGCGCCAGCAGCTTGGAAGCAAGTGCGGGACAGGGTCTACACGAGCAGTACTTC
14	.	.	TRBV10-3	TRBJ1-1	CAISDGAPNTEAFF	TGTGCCATCAGTGACGGGGCACCGAACACTGAAGCTTTCTTT
17	.	.	TRBV18	TRBJ2-7	CASSPPGGDTYSYEQYF	TGTGCCAGCTCACCTCCCGGTGGGGACACTTACTCCTACGAGCAGTACTTC
16	.	.	TRBV7-9	TRBJ2-2	CASSLGISGNTGELFF	TGTGCCAGCAGCTTAGGTATTAGCGGCAACACCGGGGAGCTGTTTTTT
17	.	.	TRBV7-9	TRBJ1-4	CASSLGNAGAPNEKLFF	TGTGCCAGCAGCTTAGGGAACGCGGGGGCACCTAATGAAAAACTGTTTTTT
15	TRBD1	.	TRBV7-9	TRBJ2-5	CASSLQGAGGETQYF	TGTGCCAGCAGCTTACAGGGGGCTGGCGGAGAGACCCAGTACTTC
15	TRBD1	.	TRBV7-6	TRBJ1-3	CASSAGQGKGNTIYF	TGTGCCAGCAGCGCGGGACAGGGGAAAGGAAACACCATATATTTT
13	.	few	TRBV27	TRBJ1-3	CASSFAQGNTIYF	TGTGCCAGCAGTTTCGCCCAGGGAAACACCATATATTTT
14	TRBD2	.	TRBV9	TRBJ2-7	CASSASGDYYEQYF	TGTGCCAGCAGCGCTAGCGGGGATTACTACGAGCAGTACTTC
15	.	once	TRBV7-9	TRBJ1-1	CASSFDRNSNTEAFF	TGTGCCAGCAGCTTCGACAGGAACTCGAACACTGAAGCTTTCTTT
16	TRBD2	.	TRBV11-2	TRBJ2-7	CASSLGLAGLRYEQYF	TGTGCCAGCAGTCTCGGACTAGCGGGACTTCGGTACGAGCAGTACTTC
15	.	.	TRBV5-6	TRBJ2-1	CASSLRRGVFREQFF	TGTGCCAGCAGCTTGAGGCGGGGCGTCTTTAGGGAGCAGTTCTTC
11	.	.	TRBV21-1	TRBJ2-7	CASNEWDTQYF	TGTGCCAGCAACGAGTGGGACACGCAGTACTTC
16	.	.	TRBV7-9	TRBJ1-3	CASSFDQEYSGNTIYF	TGTGCCAGCAGCTTTGATCAGGAGTACTCTGGAAACACCATATATTTT
12	.	.	TRBV27	TRBJ2-7	CASSPNGYEQYF	TGTGCCAGCAGTCCGAACGGATACGAGCAGTACTTC
13	.	.	TRBV19	TRBJ2-7	CASSIRLSGEQYF	TGTGCCAGTAGTATACGGTTGTCGGGTGAGCAGTACTTC
15	.	.	TRBV11-1	TRBJ2-7	CASSLGPAVSYEQYF	TGTGCCAGCAGCTTAGGCCCAGCCGTCTCCTACGAGCAGTACTTC
15	.	.	TRBV11-2	TRBJ2-7	CASSPSPGTMYEQYF	TGTGCCAGCAGCCCTAGCCCGGGAACAATGTACGAGCAGTACTTC
14	.	.	TRBV23-1	TRBJ1-4	CASSLDIRGEKLFF	TGCGCCAGCAGCCTTGATATCCGTGGCGAAAAACTGTTTTTT
12	.	.	TRBV6-5	TRBJ2-1	CASSYSGNEQFF	TGTGCCAGCAGTTACTCGGGCAATGAGCAGTTCTTC
15	.	.	TRBV5-5	TRBJ1-3	CASSSDQGSGNTIYF	TGTGCCAGCAGCTCGGACCAGGGTTCGGGAAACACCATATATTTT
17	TRBD1	.	TRBV10-3	TRBJ1-6	CAISESTGQGRNSPLHF	TGTGCCATCAGTGAGTCGACGGGACAGGGGCGTAATTCACCCCTCCACTTT
13	.	.	TRBV5-1	TRBJ1-1	CASSLVLNTEAFF	TGCGCCAGCAGCTTGGTATTGAACACTGAAGCTTTCTTT
16	TRBD2	.	TRBV9	TRBJ2-7	CASSVEATSGTYEQYF	TGTGCCAGCAGCGTAGAGGCAACTAGCGGGACCTACGAGCAGTACTTC
15	TRBD2	.	TRBV10-3	TRBJ2-5	CAISPRGSGIETQYF	TGTGCCATCAGCCCCCGGGGTAGCGGGATCGAGACCCAGTACTTC
14	TRBD1	.	TRBV27	TRBJ2-7	CASSPGTGGYEQYF	TGTGCCAGCTCCCCCGGGACAGGGGGATACGAGCAGTACTTC
14	.	.	TRBV27	TRBJ1-3	CASRPEGSGNTIYF	TGTGCCAGCAGGCCCGAGGGCTCTGGAAACACCATATATTTT
15	.	.	TRBV6-5	TRBJ1-6	CASSRGGTYNSPLHF	TGTGCCAGCAGCCGGGGCGGGACCTATAATTCACCCCTCCACTTT
16	TRBD1	.	TRBV27	TRBJ2-7	CASSLSPGTGYYEQYF	TGTGCCAGCAGTTTATCCCCCGGGACAGGGTACTACGAGCAGTACTTC
14	.	.	TRBV2	TRBJ2-7	CASSVDSSSYEQYF	TGTGCCAGCAGCGTTGACAGTAGCTCCTACGAGCAGTACTTC
13	.	.	TRBV28	TRBJ2-7	CASSFEGLLEQYF	TGTGCCAGCAGTTTCGAGGGGTTATTAGAGCAGTACTTC
17	.	.	TRBV7-6	TRBJ2-7	CASSLSPWPGSSYEQYF	TGTGCCAGCAGCTTATCTCCCTGGCCAGGGAGCTCCTACGAGCAGTACTTC
17	TRBD2	once	TRBV4-1	TRBJ2-3	CASSQDSTSGSTDTQYF	TGCGCCAGCAGCCAAGATTCGACTAGCGGGAGCACAGATACGCAGTATTTT